The clone carrying this T cell receptor beta chain came up many times. This clone may be a read error of a much larger clone one base away. Whoever was chosen for sequencing had shown CD8+CD57+ cell expansion by flow cytometry. Germline V CDR1 and CDR2: SGHDT, YYEEEE. This CDR3 comprises 13 residues. This entry comes from a study of CD8+CD57+ T cells in acquired aplastic anemia. CDR3 and TCR beta VDJ profiling relied on genomic DNA as the template. TCRdb passed the reads through MiXCR, listing each CDR3 protein once. The data hold 270,000 or so distinct CDR3 sequences, with 82% observed a single time. The source of this sequence is a human donor with aplastic anemia. The chain has TRBV5-6 and TRBJ2-3, with a tentative D call TRBD2 (5 bases). Material for sequencing was sorted CD4+, CD8+, or CD8+CD57+ T cells (not recorded which) from PBMCs. This CDR3 is CASGLERADTQYF. The CDR3 DNA follows: TGTGCCAGCGGCTTGGAGAGGGCAGATACGCAGTATTTT.